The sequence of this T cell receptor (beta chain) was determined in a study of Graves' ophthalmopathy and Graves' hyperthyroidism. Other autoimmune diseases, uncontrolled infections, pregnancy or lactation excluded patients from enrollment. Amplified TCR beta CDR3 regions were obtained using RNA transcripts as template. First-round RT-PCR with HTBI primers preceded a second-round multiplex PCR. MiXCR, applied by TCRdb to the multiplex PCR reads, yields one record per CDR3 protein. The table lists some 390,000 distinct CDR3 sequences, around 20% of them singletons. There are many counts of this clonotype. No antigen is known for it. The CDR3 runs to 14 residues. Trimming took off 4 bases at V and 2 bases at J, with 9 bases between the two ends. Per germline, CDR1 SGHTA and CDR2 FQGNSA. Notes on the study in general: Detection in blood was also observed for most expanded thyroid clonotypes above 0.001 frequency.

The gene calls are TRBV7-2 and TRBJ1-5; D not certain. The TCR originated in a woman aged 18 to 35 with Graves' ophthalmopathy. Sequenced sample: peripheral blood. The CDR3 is CASSSDPRNQPQHF. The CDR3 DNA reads TGTGCCAGCAGCTCGGATCCCCGCAATCAGCCCCAGCATTTT.